The 17 T cell receptor beta chains below come from one sample, sequenced in a study of blood T cell repertoires in COVID-19. Libraries were prepared by immunoSEQ multiplex PCR; TCRdb keeps only in-frame clonotypes and omits some of them. The sample lists around 300,000 clones; roughly 90% were seen once. The sequencing input was peripheral blood. Receptor source: a man in his fifties or sixties with acute or convalescent COVID-19.

The V call is TRBV10-2, the J call TRBJ1-1; TRBD1 is a possible D gene (5 bases). Germline assignment: CDR1 WSHSY and CDR2 SAAADI. V was clipped by 3 bases and J by 3 bases, with 14 bases between them. The CDR3 runs 15 residues. The chain's CDR3 is CASSDQGGKDTEAFF. Here the CDR3 DNA reads TGCGCCAGCAGTGACCAGGGTGGCAAAGACACTGAAGCTTTCTTT.

The chain couples TRBV4-2 to TRBJ2-7; maybe TRBD1 (5 bases). Trimming pared 0 bases from V and 3 bases from J, leaving 12 bases between. The CDR3 runs 15 residues. Germline V lookup: CDR1 LGHNA, CDR2 YNFKEQ. The CDR3, as DNA: TGTGCCAGCAGCCAAGAGGTGCAGGGAAACTACGAGCAGTACTTC. It translates to CASSQEVQGNYEQYF.

This clone was detected only once. Other DNA sequences in the sample encode the same CDR3. This rearrangement joins TRBV5-5 to TRBJ2-5; D is unresolved. Trimming left V 4 bases short and J 2 bases short, with 9 bases between. The CDR3 is 13 residues long. Germline V gene lookup returns CDR1 SGHKS and CDR2 YYEKEE (reference sequence). The CDR3 sequence is CASSPDSQETQYF. The CDR3 bases are TGTGCCAGCAGCCCCGATAGTCAAGAGACCCAGTACTTC.

The chain employs TRBV9 and TRBJ2-1, with TRBD2 matching over 7 bases. The V gene's germline CDR1 is SGDLS and CDR2 YYNGEE. The CDR3 totals 16 residues. V was pared by 4 bases and J by 0 bases, with 7 bases of the junction left unmatched. Here the CDR3 reads CASSPRGVSSYNEQFF. The CDR3 DNA sequence: TGTGCCAGCAGCCCCCGGGGGGTAAGCTCCTACAATGAGCAGTTCTTC. The full variable domain, its missing parts supplied by reference TRBV9 and TRBJ2-1, is DSGVTQTPKHLITATGQRVTLRCSPRSGDLSVYWYQQSLDQGLQFLIQYYNGEERAKGNILERFSAQQFPDLHSELNLSSLELGDSALYFCASSPRGVSSYNEQFFGPGTRLTVL.

The chain recombines TRBV6-1 with TRBJ1-6; D remains ambiguous. Germline V gene data show CDR1 as MNHNS and CDR2 as SASEGT. The CDR3 length is 13 residues. The germline V and J ends were trimmed by 1 base and 14 bases, with 12 bases remaining between them. CDR3 protein: CASSEGSAGSLHF. CDR3 DNA: TGTGCCAGCAGTGAAGGATCCGCAGGATCCCTCCACTTT.

The rearrangement joins TRBV9 to TRBJ1-2; D perhaps matches TRBD1 (6 bases). This CDR3 comprises 15 residues. The V gene lost 3 bases and the J gene lost 1 base, with 13 bases spanning the gap. Germline values: CDR1 SGDLS, CDR2 YYNGEE. The CDR3, as DNA: TGTGCCAGCAGCGCTCAGCCACAGGGTAACTATGGCTACACCTTC. Amino acid sequence: CASSAQPQGNYGYTF. The variable domain in full, completed from reference TRBV9 and TRBJ1-2, reads DSGVTQTPKHLITATGQRVTLRCSPRSGDLSVYWYQQSLDQGLQFLIQYYNGEERAKGNILERFSAQQFPDLHSELNLSSLELGDSALYFCASSAQPQGNYGYTFGSGTRLTVV.

The chain carries TRBV5-4 and TRBJ1-3, with no clear D. Germline loops: CDR1 SGHNT, CDR2 YYREEE (reference sequence). The length of the CDR3 is 15 residues. V dropped 0 bases and J dropped 0 bases, with 7 bases sitting between them. The CDR3 spells CASSLGRSSGNTIYF. The CDR3 bases are TGTGCCAGCAGCTTGGGACGGAGCTCTGGAAACACCATATATTTT.

The chain recombines TRBV18 with TRBJ1-1; D remains ambiguous. The germline CDR1 and CDR2 sequences are KGHSH and LQKENI. The CDR3 is 15 residues long. The ends were cut back, 6 bases at V and 3 bases at J, with 17 bases in the middle. The CDR3 region has the DNA TGTGCCAGCTCGCCTACCGGGGAGATCGACACTGAAGCTTTCTTT. As protein: CASSPTGEIDTEAFF.

The genes are TRBV27 and TRBJ1-1; D remains ambiguous. V lost 6 bases to trimming and J lost 1 base, with 21 bases between them. Germline values: CDR1 MNHEY, CDR2 SMNVEV (reference sequence). The CDR3 has 17 amino acids. Written as DNA, the CDR3 is TGTGCCAGCAGGACCTTAATTGGGCACCGGGGGAACACTGAAGCTTTCTTT. Translating gives CASRTLIGHRGNTEAFF.

V is TRBV12-5 and J is TRBJ2-1; 9 bases map to TRBD2. The CDR3 spans 20 residues. Germline loops: CDR1 LGHNT, CDR2 FRNRAP. With V trimmed by 6 bases and J by 0 bases, 18 bases remained unmatched. The CDR3 coding sequence is TGTGCTAGTGGGCCCCCGATGCGGCGGGGGGGCTGGCCCTCCTACAATGAGCAGTTCTTC. This translates into CASGPPMRRGGWPSYNEQFF. The whole variable domain, filled in from reference TRBV12-5 and TRBJ2-1, reads DARVTQTPRHKVTEMGQEVTMRCQPILGHNTVFWYRQTMMQGLELLAYFRNRAPLDDSGMPKDRFSAEMPDATLATLKIQPSEPRDSAVYFCASGPPMRRGGWPSYNEQFFGPGTRLTVL.

This chain links TRBV19 with TRBJ2-7; 7 bases match TRBD1. The ends lost 5 bases at V and 6 bases at J; junction bases unmatched: 10. This CDR3 spans 14 amino acids. In germline, CDR1 is LNHDA, CDR2 SQIVND (reference sequence). CDR3 region: CASSPMTGFSEQYF. DNA of the CDR3: TGTGCCAGTAGTCCCATGACAGGGTTTAGCGAGCAGTACTTC.

This rearrangement joins TRBV3-1 (or the pseudogene TRBV3-2) to TRBJ1-1, with 7 bases lining up with TRBD1. The length of the CDR3 is 11 residues. Germline V lookup: CDR1 LGHDT, CDR2 YNNKEL (reference sequence). V gave up 6 bases and J gave up 12 bases; unmatched junction bases: 7. CDR3 sequence: CASSLGQKTFF. CDR3 sequence (DNA): TGTGCCAGCAGTCTGGGACAGAAGACTTTCTTT.

This sequence joins TRBV30 and TRBJ1-1, with D hard to call. CDR1 and CDR2 from the germline V gene are GTSNPN and SVGIG (reference sequence). V was clipped by 0 bases and J by 5 bases, with 10 bases between them. The CDR3 runs to 13 residues. This CDR3 is CAWSVREGTEAFF. CDR3 nucleotide sequence: TGTGCCTGGAGTGTACGGGAAGGGACTGAAGCTTTCTTT.

This chain joins TRBV27 and TRBJ1-1, with 11 bases fitting TRBD1. The germline CDR1 and CDR2 sequences are MNHEY and SMNVEV (reference sequence). V shed 5 bases, J shed 5 bases, and the junction held 10 bases outside the gene matches. The CDR3 loop spans 16 amino acids. DNA for the CDR3: TGTGCCAGCAGTCTCCTCGCCGGGACAGGGGGAACTGAAGCTTTCTTT. This translates into CASSLLAGTGGTEAFF.

The chain recombines TRBV6-2 or TRBV6-3 with TRBJ1-1; TRBD1 is a possible D gene (5 bases). The CDR3 has 13 amino acids. Germline CDR1 is MNHEY and CDR2 is SVGEGT. Trimming removed 5 bases from V and 4 bases from J, with 11 bases in between. Here the CDR3 DNA reads TGTGCCAGCAGTCGCCCGGGGGGCACTGAAGCTTTCTTT. It is translated as CASSRPGGTEAFF.

The chain carries TRBV7-9 and TRBJ1-6, with a tentative D call TRBD1 (6 bases). The length of the CDR3 is 16 residues. Germline assignment: CDR1 SEHNR and CDR2 FQNEAQ (reference sequence). V dropped 5 bases and J dropped 8 bases, with 19 bases sitting between them. The CDR3 here is CASSRQPQGYDSPLHF. The DNA of the CDR3 is TGTGCCAGCAGCCGTCAACCTCAGGGGTACGATTCACCCCTCCACTTT. The complete variable domain, with remaining parts taken from reference TRBV7-9 and TRBJ1-6, reads DTGVSQNPRHKITKRGQNVTFRCDPISEHNRLYWYRQTLGQGPEFLTYFQNEAQLEKSRLLSDRFSAERPKGSFSTLEIQRTEQGDSAMYLCASSRQPQGYDSPLHFGNGTRLTVT.

The V gene is TRBV30, the J gene TRBJ2-2, with D perhaps TRBD1 (5 bases). Trimming removed 4 bases from V and 5 bases from J, with 14 bases in between. Germline CDR1 reads GTSNPN; CDR2 reads SVGIG (reference sequence). The length of the CDR3 is 14 residues. The CDR3 region has the DNA TGTGCCTGGAATTTAGGGGCTGAGACCGGGGAGCTGTTTTTT. This encodes CAWNLGAETGELFF.